This T cell receptor beta chain was found in a study of cytomegalovirus exposure and HLA in healthy donors. Germline CDR1 and CDR2: SGHNT and YYREEE (reference sequence). V was pared by 1 base and J by 7 bases, with 9 bases between. CDR3 length: 13 residues. Worth noting for this clone: Its matching antigen is unknown.

In the PCR, 60 Vbeta and 13 Jbeta primers were used. Some clones are missing from TCRdb's copy, which holds only in-frame ones; the method was immunoSEQ multiplex PCR. The top ten clones hold approximately 1.5% of a sample with 150,000 to 200,000 clones, 68% of them seen once. Whole-study results and caveats: According to the study, roughly 160 TCR beta chains were cytomegalovirus-associated.

This TCR came from a man in his fifties in good health and CMV-seronegative. Sequencing used PBMCs. The chain has TRBV5-4 and TRBJ1-5; no clear D. The CDR3 region has the DNA TGTGCCAGCAGCTTGATCCCGGGGCAGCCCCAGCATTTT. Its translation: CASSLIPGQPQHF.